This TCR beta chain was recovered during a study of blood T cells in healthy people across ages (dated by TCRdb to the mid-2010s). Describing the broader study: In model experiments, roughly one uniquely barcoded TCR beta cDNA molecule per two T cells was captured by template switching. To track age-related changes in TCR beta repertoire diversity, the study relied on deep sequencing normalized with unique cDNA molecular identifiers. The donors were split into four age groups: young (average 16 years), middle-aged (39), aged (roughly 68) and long-lived (over 75). Two additional independent replicas of 1 million unique cDNA reads from the same blood draw were analyzed for two donors (one aged 18 to 30 and one aged 80 or older).

Inclusive of the bounding cysteine and phenylalanine, the CDR3 is 16 residues long. Only the CDR3 part of the read is kept: 48 bases, read in frame from the first base. The germline V gene yields SGHAT for CDR1 and FQNNGV for CDR2. V trim: 5 bases; J trim: 1 base; unmatched bases: 6. In this sample, this clonotype turned up a few times. Its specific antigen is unknown. The input lacks base qualities; no much larger clone sits a single base away. General study outcomes and caveats: A strong correlation was found between observed TCR beta diversity and the percentage of naive T cells measured by flow cytometry. Observed TCR beta diversity per million T cells fell roughly linearly with age, and a significant reduction was already apparent by age around 36. Because profiling used bulk unsorted PBMCs, naive and antigen-experienced compartments could not be compared conclusively. Estimates of total diversity based on one million sequenced T cells were considered lower bounds and underestimates. Compared with the aged group, the long-lived group had more naive CD4+ T cells, fewer expanded clones and increased TCR diversity, a pattern suggesting age selection. The CMV infection status of donors was not known, potentially confounding age-related changes in expanded clonotypes.

The 35 to 40 donors, aged 6 to 90 years, were systemically healthy Caucasian individuals from Russia. About 10 milliliters of peripheral blood were collected from each donor into EDTA-treated Vacutainer tubes. Ficoll-Paque density-gradient centrifugation was used to isolate PBMCs, with at least 6.5 million per sample. Trizol reagent was used to extract total RNA from PBMCs, with at least 5.5 micrograms per sample. For every donor, an aliquot of PBMCs went through flow cytometry to measure the percentages of naive CD45RAhigh/CD27high T cells. The library came from 5' RACE. These reads were obtained on an Illumina HiSeq 2500. The second PCR ran for roughly 7 to 12 cycles and used a J-beta primer mix along with a sample-barcoded 5' primer. A unique molecular identifier was introduced onto each TCR beta cDNA molecule by a template-switch 5' adaptor carrying 12 random nucleotides. Each sample yielded at least 3 million CDR3-containing paired-end reads. The Mint cDNA synthesis kit, primed by a TRBC-specific oligonucleotide, was used to synthesize first-strand cDNA from all RNA. Following uracil-DNA glycosylase treatment, all cDNA underwent a first 18-cycle PCR with the universal primers M1SS and BC2_uni_R. For the original study's pipeline: Each sample was normalized by randomly selecting 1 million high-quality reads, each carrying a distinct molecular identifier. Instead of being binned into consensus sequences, reads with shared molecular identifiers were discarded. MiTCR, run with a Q25 quality threshold and the strictest error-elimination algorithm, handled CDR3 identification, clonotype clustering and error correction. A nonparametric unseen species model with Euler transformation was used to estimate a lower bound on total TCR beta diversity. The public reads were reprocessed in TCRdb via fastp at Q25 and MiXCR, keeping in-frame beta chains. Here each entry gathers all rows of one CDR3 protein and keeps the most common genes and DNA. TCRdb, not the original authors, processed these V and J calls. This sample comprises about 800,000 distinct CDR3 sequences, 20% to 30% of them detected only once. Together, the top ten hold under 4% of the sample.

These same records also appear under a second study, on T cells of mothers and their children. The other study reports the following: Donors were nine systemically healthy Caucasian individuals: three mothers and their six children. cDNA synthesis consumed the entire amount of extracted RNA, loaded at around 1.5 ug RNA in each 15 ul reaction. In the second PCR, the M1S primer introduced both the sample barcodes and 2-4 random nucleotides. More than 9 million TCR beta CDR3 reads were obtained from each mother, and some 3.2 million reads were obtained from each child. Thymic selection shapes the output of TCR recombination in a similar way in related and unrelated pairs, and inherited differences have a minor effect. Related mother-child pairs always showed normalized repertoire overlap that was slightly higher than in unrelated mother-child pairs, though the difference was never significant. No persistent microchimeric T cell clones were detected, at a sensitivity of approximately 90 clones per million clonotypes. The study used deep NGS to compare TCR beta repertoires of mothers and children, seeking features distinguishing related mother-child pairs from unrelated individuals. Mothers averaged around 43 +/- 4 years of age and children averaged about 10 +/- 4 years. After adapters were ligated using NEBNext reagents, the libraries underwent 100+100 nt paired-end sequencing on an Illumina HiSeq 2000. To prevent cross-contamination, the mother and child libraries were prepared one month apart and sequenced in separate runs. For each donor, somewhere between 500,000 and 2,000,000 distinct TCR beta clonotypes were identified. Naive TCR beta clonotypes were estimated from low-frequency clonotypes matched to each donor's FACS-determined naive share, without sorting.

Sequenced: blood. This chain is built from TRBV11-2 and TRBJ2-3, with 10 bases matching TRBD2. This TCR was recovered from a boy aged 5 to 17 in good health. The DNA is as follows: TGTGCCAGCAGCCGGACTAGCGGTCCGGGCACAGATACGCAGTATTTT. This codes for CASSRTSGPGTDTQYF.